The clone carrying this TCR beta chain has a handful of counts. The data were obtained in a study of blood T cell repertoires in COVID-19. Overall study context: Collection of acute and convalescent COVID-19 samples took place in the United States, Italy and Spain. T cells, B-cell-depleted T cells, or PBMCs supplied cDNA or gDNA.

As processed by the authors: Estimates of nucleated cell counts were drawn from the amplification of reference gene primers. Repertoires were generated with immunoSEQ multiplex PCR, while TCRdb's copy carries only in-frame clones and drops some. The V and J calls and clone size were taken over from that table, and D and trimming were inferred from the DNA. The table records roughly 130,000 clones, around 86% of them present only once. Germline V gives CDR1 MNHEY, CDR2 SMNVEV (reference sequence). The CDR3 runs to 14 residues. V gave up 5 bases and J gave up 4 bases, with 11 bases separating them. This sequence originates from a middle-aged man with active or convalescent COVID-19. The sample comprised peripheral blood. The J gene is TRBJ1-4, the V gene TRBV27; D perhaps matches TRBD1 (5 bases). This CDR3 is CASSPRVRNEKLFF. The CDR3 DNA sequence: TGTGCCAGCAGTCCCAGGGTTCGTAATGAAAAACTGTTTTTT.